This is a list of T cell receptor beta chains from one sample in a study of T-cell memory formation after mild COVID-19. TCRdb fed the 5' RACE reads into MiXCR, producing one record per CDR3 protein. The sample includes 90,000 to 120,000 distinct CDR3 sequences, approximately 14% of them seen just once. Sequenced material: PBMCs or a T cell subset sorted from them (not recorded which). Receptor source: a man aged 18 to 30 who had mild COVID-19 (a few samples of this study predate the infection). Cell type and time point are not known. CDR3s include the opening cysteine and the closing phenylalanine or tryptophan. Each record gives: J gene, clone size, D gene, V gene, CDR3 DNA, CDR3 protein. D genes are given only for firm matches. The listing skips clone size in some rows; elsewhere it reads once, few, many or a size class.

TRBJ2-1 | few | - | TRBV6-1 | TGTGCCAGCTGTGGTTGGGGGTGGCACAATGAGCAGTTCTTC | CASCGWGWHNEQFF
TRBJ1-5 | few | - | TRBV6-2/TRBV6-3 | TGTGCCAGCAGTTACGGCCTTTCGGCCTCTAGCAATCAGCCCCAGCATTTT | CASSYGLSASSNQPQHF
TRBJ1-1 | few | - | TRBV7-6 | TGTGCCAGCAGCTTAGCGCCAGGGGTCACTGAAGCTTTCTTT | CASSLAPGVTEAFF
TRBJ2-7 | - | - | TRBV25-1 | TGTGCCAGCAGCGTCGGGACTCCCTACGAGCAGTACTTC | CASSVGTPYEQYF
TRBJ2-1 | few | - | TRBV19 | TGTGCCAGTAGTATTCGTGGGTATGAGCAGTTCTTC | CASSIRGYEQFF
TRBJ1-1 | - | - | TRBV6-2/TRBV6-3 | TGTGCCAGCAGTTACATGGACACTGAAGCTTTCTTT | CASSYMDTEAFF
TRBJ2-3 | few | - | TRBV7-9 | TGTGCCAGCAGCTCTAGCCCAGGGTCAGATACGCAGTATTTT | CASSSSPGSDTQYF
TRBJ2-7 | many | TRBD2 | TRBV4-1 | TGCGCCAGCAGTCCCTTAGCGGGGGGGCTCTACGAGCAGTACTTC | CASSPLAGGLYEQYF
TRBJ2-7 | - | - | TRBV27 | TGTGCCAGCAGTTTATCTGGGGGTTCCTACGAGCAGTACTTC | CASSLSGGSYEQYF
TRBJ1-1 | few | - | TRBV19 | TGTGCCAGTAGTGTTCCAGGGAACACTGAAGCTTTCTTT | CASSVPGNTEAFF
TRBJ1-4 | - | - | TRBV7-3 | TGTGCCAGCAGCTTAATCCCTCGCCGGGGAGGGGGTGAAAAACTGTTTTTT | CASSLIPRRGGGEKLFF
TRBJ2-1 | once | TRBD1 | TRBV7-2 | TGTGCCAGCAGCTTTCGACAGGGGGAGCAGTTCTTC | CASSFRQGEQFF
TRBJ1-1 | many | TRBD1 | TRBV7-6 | TGTGCCAGCAGCCCCCCCAAGGCAGGGGGCACTGAAGCTTTCTTT | CASSPPKAGGTEAFF
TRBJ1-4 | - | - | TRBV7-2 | TGTGCCAGCAGCTATAACGGGGAGGTACAGGAACTGTTTTTT | CASSYNGEVQELFF
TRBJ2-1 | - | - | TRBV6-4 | TGTGCCAGCAGTGAAGGACCTAGCCGGGCCAATGAGCAGTTCTTC | CASSEGPSRANEQFF
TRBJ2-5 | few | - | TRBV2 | TGTGCCAGCAGTGAAGTCTCGGAGACCCAGTACTTC | CASSEVSETQYF
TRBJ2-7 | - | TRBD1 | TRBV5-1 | TGCGCCAGCAGCAAGGGCCGGGACAGGAAAAAAGAGCAGTACTTC | CASSKGRDRKKEQYF
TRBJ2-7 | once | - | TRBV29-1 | TGCAGCGTCGGCGAGGGATTTTCCTACGAGCAGTACTTC | CSVGEGFSYEQYF
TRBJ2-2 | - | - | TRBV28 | TGTGCCAGCAGTTTTTGGAGAAACACCGGGGAGCTGTTTTTT | CASSFWRNTGELFF
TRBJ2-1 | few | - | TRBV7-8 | TGTGCCAGCGGCAACGACGGGACCCTCGGGAATGAGCAGTTCTTC | CASGNDGTLGNEQFF
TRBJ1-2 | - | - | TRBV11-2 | TGTGCCAGCAGCTCCAGGGATACCACTAACTATGGCTACACCTTC | CASSSRDTTNYGYTF
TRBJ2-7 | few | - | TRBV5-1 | TGCGCCAGCAGCTTGGGTGGCGGACCCTCCTACGAGCAGTACTTC | CASSLGGGPSYEQYF
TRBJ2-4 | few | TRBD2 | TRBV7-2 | TGTGCCAGCAGCTTAGTTTCGAGGCGGCTAGCGGAGATAGCCAAAAACATTCAGTACTTC | CASSLVSRRLAEIAKNIQYF
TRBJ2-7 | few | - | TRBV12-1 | TGTGCCAGCAGCTTCGACCACAGGGGGAGCTACGAGCAGTACTTC | CASSFDHRGSYEQYF
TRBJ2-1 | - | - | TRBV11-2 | TGTGCCAGCAGCTTAGAATGGGACCCGAACAATGAGCAGTTCTTC | CASSLEWDPNNEQFF
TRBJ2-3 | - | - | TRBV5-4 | TGTGCCAGCAGCTTCGGAGAGGGGGGTACGCAGTATTTT | CASSFGEGGTQYF
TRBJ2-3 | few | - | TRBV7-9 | TGTGCCAGCAGCTTGGAGGCCTGGGGCACAGATACGCAGTATTTT | CASSLEAWGTDTQYF
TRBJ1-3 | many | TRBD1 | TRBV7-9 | TGTGCCAGCAGCGGACGGACAGGCCACTCTGGAAACACCATATATTTT | CASSGRTGHSGNTIYF
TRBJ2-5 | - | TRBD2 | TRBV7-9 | TGTGCCAGCAGCTACGACCTCGGACTAGCGGGGGAGACCCAGTACTTC | CASSYDLGLAGETQYF
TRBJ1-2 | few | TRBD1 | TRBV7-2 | TGTGCCAGCAGCTTTACAGGGGGCACATATGGCTACACCTTC | CASSFTGGTYGYTF
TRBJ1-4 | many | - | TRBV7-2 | TGTGCCAGCAGCTTATGGGGGCGAGAAAAACTGTTTTTT | CASSLWGREKLFF
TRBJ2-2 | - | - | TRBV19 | TGTGCCAGTCACAATGCCGGGGAGCTGTTTTTT | CASHNAGELFF
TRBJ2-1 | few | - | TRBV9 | TGTGCCAGCAGCGTAGTCTACAATGAGCAGTTCTTC | CASSVVYNEQFF
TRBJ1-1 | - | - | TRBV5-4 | TGTGCCAGCAGCTTTTTAGGTTTTGAAGCTTTCTTT | CASSFLGFEAFF
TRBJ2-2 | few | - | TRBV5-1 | TGCGCCAGCAGCTTGGAATGGGGGGAGCTGTTTTTT | CASSLEWGELFF
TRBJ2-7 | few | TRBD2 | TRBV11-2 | TGTGCCACTGGGGCTAGCGGCTACGAGCAGTACTTC | CATGASGYEQYF
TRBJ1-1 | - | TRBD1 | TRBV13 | TGTGCCAGCAGCTTCGGTGGGACAGGGCCTTCAGACACTGAAGCTTTCTTT | CASSFGGTGPSDTEAFF
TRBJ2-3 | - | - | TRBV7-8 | TGTGCCAGCAGCTTCCTTTCTAGCGGCTCAGGGGCAGATACGCAGTATTTT | CASSFLSSGSGADTQYF
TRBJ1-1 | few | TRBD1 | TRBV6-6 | TGTGCCAGCAGTCGGGGACAGCGAGCCACTGAAGCTTTCTTT | CASSRGQRATEAFF
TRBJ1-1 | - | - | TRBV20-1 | TGCAGTGCTAGCACATCGTCGGGTGAGGTATGGATCACTGAAGCTTTCTTT | CSASTSSGEVWITEAFF
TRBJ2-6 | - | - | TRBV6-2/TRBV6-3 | TGTGCCAGCAGTTACACGGTCTCTGGGGCCAACGTCCTGACTTTC | CASSYTVSGANVLTF
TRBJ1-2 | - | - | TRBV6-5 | TGTGCCAGCAGTTACTCGTGGGACAACTATGGCTACACCTTC | CASSYSWDNYGYTF
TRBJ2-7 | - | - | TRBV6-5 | TGTGCCAGCCTTCAGGGGCCCACCTACGAGCAGTACTTC | CASLQGPTYEQYF
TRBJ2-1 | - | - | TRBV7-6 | TGTGCCAGCAGTATCCCCCTCGGGACGAGGAATGAGCAGTTCTTC | CASSIPLGTRNEQFF
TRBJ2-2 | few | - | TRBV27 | TGTGCCAGCAGTTGGGCCAGTTACACCGGGGAGCTGTTTTTT | CASSWASYTGELFF
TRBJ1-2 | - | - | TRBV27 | TGTGCCAGCAGTTTAACGTCAGGGGTCACCTATGGCTACACCTTC | CASSLTSGVTYGYTF
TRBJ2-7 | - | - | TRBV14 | TGTGCCAGCAGCCAAGGCACGGGGGACGAGCAGTACTTC | CASSQGTGDEQYF
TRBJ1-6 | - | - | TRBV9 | TGTGCCAGCAGCGTAGAGGACATCCCCTCACCCCTCCACTTT | CASSVEDIPSPLHF
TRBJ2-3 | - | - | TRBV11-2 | TGTGCCAGCAGCTTAGATCTAGATACGCAGTATTTT | CASSLDLDTQYF
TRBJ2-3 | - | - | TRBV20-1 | TGCAGTGCTAGCGACCCGCCAGGGCACGACGCAGATACGCAGTATTTT | CSASDPPGHDADTQYF
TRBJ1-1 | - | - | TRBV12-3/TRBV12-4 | TGTGCCAGCACTTACCTTAGTTGGAACACTGAAGCTTTCTTT | CASTYLSWNTEAFF
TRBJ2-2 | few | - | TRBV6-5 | TGTGCCAGCAATCCGACAGGCACCGGGGAGCTGTTTTTT | CASNPTGTGELFF
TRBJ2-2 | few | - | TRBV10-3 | TGTGCCATCAGAGCCGGGAGCTCGAACACCGGGGAGCTGTTTTTT | CAIRAGSSNTGELFF
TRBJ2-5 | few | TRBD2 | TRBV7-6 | TGTGCCAGCAGCCATAATTCGGGTCGGACTAGCCGTGATCAAGAGACCCAGTACTTC | CASSHNSGRTSRDQETQYF
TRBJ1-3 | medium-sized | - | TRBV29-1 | TGCAGCGTTGAACCAGGCTCTGGAAACACCATATATTTT | CSVEPGSGNTIYF
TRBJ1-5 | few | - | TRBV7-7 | TGTGCTAGCAGCTTAGGCAGTTTGGATCAGCCCCAGCATTTT | CASSLGSLDQPQHF
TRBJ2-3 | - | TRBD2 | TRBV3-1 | TGTGCCAGCAGCCAAGGGCTAGCGGGCCCCACAGATACGCAGTATTTT | CASSQGLAGPTDTQYF